One sample yielded the 5 T cell receptor beta chains listed below, sequenced in a study of cytomegalovirus exposure and HLA in healthy donors. The PCR contained 60 Vbeta and 13 Jbeta primers. Method: immunoSEQ multiplex PCR; TCRdb's copy keeps in-frame clones and lacks some. The sample has approximately 150,000 clones; roughly three quarters are singletons. The sequencing sample was made of PBMCs. These receptor sequences come from a man between 18 and 29 years old in good health and CMV-seropositive.

The chain combines TRBV18 with TRBJ2-5; 7 positions agree with TRBD2. The J segment lost 4 bases and the V segment lost 5 bases, leaving 16 bases of the junction unmatched. The CDR3 sequence is 17 residues long. Germline V CDR1 and CDR2: KGHSH, LQKENI. The CDR3 sequence: CASSTTEAGGKRETQYF. The DNA of the CDR3 is TGTGCCAGCTCAACCACGGAGGCCGGGGGGAAACGAGAGACCCAGTACTTC.

This clone occurred many times. The rearrangement uses TRBV27 and TRBJ1-3, with 8 bases aligning to TRBD1. The germline V gene encodes CDR1 MNHEY and CDR2 SMNVEV (reference sequence). This CDR3 contains 15 residues. V dropped 3 bases and J dropped 3; count of bases not matched to a gene: 4. CDR3 sequence (DNA): TGTGCCAGCAGTTTCGCAGGGGGCGGTGGAAACACCATATATTTT. Translating it yields CASSFAGGGGNTIYF.

The chain combines TRBV27 with TRBJ2-4; 7 nucleotides line up with TRBD2. Germline V gene lookup returns CDR1 MNHEY and CDR2 SMNVEV (reference sequence). CDR3 length equals 17 residues. The trim removed 7 bases at V and 0 bases at J, leaving 12 bases unmatched. CDR3 residues: CASMWLSGDLAKNIQYF. The DNA for the CDR3 is TGTGCCAGCATGTGGCTGAGCGGGGACCTAGCCAAAAACATTCAGTACTTC.

The rearrangement links TRBV9 to TRBJ1-5; 7 nucleotides line up with TRBD1. The V segment lost 0 bases and the J segment 5 bases; nucleotides outside the gene matches: 5. CDR3 length: 15 residues. The germline V gene has CDR1 SGDLS and CDR2 YYNGEE. The CDR3 here is CASSVGDSTYQPQHF. CDR3 coding DNA: TGTGCCAGCAGCGTAGGGGACAGTACTTATCAGCCCCAGCATTTT.

This clone came up once. The chain uses TRBV4-3 and TRBJ1-4; TRBD1 aligns across 9 bases. V dropped 2 bases and J dropped 8; count of bases not matched to a gene: 6. Per the germline V gene, CDR1 is LGHNA and CDR2 is YSLEER. The CDR3 is made up of 15 amino acids. The CDR3 sequence: CASSQPGQGEEKLFF. The CDR3 region has the DNA TGCGCCAGCAGCCAACCGGGACAGGGTGAGGAAAAACTGTTTTTT.